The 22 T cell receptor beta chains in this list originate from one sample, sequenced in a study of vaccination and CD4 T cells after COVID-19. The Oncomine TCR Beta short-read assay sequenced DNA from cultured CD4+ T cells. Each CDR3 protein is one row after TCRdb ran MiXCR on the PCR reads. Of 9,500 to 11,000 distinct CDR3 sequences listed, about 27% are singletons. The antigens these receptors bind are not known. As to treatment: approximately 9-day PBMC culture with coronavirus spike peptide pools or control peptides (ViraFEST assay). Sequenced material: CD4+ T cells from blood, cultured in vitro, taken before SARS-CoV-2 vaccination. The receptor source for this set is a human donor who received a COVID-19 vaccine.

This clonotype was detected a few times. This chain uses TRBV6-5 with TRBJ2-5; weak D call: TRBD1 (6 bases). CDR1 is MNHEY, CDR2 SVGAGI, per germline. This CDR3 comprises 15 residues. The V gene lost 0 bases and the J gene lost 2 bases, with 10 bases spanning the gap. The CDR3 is CASSYSSRGQETQYF. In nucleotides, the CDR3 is TGTGCCAGCAGTTACTCGAGCAGGGGACAAGAGACCCAGTACTTC.

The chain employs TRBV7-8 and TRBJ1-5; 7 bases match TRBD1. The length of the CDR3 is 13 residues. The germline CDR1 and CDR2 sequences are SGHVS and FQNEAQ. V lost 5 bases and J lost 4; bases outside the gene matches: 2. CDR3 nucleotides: TGTGCCAGCAGCCTGGACAGGAATCAGCCCCAGCATTTT. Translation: CASSLDRNQPQHF. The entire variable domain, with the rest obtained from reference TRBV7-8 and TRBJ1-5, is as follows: GAGVSQSPRYKVAKRGQDVALRCDPISGHVSLFWYQQALGQGPEFLTYFQNEAQLDKSGLPSDRFFAERPEGSVSTLKIQRTQQEDSAVYLCASSLDRNQPQHFGDGTRLSIL.

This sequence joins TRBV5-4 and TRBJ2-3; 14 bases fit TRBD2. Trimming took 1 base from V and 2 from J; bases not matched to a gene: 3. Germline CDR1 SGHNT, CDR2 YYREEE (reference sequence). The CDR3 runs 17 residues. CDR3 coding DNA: TGTGCCAGCAGCTTGCCGGGACTAGCGGGGGACACAGATACGCAGTATTTT. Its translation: CASSLPGLAGDTDTQYF.

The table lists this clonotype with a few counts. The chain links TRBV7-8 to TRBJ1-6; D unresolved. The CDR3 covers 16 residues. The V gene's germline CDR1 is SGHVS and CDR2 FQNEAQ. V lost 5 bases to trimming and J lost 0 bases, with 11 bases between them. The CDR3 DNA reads TGTGCCAGCAGCCGGGAGGGAAGCTCCTATAATTCACCCCTCCACTTT. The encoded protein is CASSREGSSYNSPLHF.

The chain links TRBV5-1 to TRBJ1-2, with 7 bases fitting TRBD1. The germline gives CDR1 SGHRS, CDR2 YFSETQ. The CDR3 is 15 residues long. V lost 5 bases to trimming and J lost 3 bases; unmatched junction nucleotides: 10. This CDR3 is CASSPPNDRDYGYTF. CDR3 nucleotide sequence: TGCGCCAGCAGTCCTCCGAACGACAGGGACTATGGCTACACCTTC.

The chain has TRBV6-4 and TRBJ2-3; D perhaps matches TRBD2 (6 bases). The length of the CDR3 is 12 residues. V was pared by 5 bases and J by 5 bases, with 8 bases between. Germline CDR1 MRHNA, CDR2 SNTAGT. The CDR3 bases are TGTGCCAGCAGTTGGGGAGGAGATACGCAGTATTTT. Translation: CASSWGGDTQYF.

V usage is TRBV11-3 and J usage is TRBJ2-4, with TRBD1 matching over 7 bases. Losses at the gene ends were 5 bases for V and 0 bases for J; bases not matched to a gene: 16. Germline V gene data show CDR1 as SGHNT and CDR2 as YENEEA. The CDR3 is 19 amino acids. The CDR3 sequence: CASSPQGQFVPLAKNIQYF. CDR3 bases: TGTGCCAGCAGCCCTCAGGGACAGTTTGTCCCACTAGCCAAAAACATTCAGTACTTC.

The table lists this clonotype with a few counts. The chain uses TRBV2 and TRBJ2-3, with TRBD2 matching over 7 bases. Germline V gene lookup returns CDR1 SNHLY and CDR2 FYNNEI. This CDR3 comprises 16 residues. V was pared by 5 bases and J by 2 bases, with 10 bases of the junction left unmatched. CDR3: CASSRGLADSTDTQYF. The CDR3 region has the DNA TGTGCCAGCAGTCGAGGTCTAGCGGACTCCACAGATACGCAGTATTTT.

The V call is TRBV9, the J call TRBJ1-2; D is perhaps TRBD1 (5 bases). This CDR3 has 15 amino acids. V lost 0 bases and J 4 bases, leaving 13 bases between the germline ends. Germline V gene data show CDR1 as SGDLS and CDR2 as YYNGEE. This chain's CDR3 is CASSVGEGRTYGYTF. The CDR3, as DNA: TGTGCCAGCAGCGTAGGAGAGGGGCGCACCTATGGCTACACCTTC.

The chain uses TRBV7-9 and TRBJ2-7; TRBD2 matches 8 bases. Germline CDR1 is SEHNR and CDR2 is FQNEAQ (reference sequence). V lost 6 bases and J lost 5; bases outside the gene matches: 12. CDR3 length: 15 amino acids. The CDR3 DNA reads TGTGCCAGCAGGAGCGCCTCGACTAGCGTCAACGAGCAGTACTTC. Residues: CASRSASTSVNEQYF.

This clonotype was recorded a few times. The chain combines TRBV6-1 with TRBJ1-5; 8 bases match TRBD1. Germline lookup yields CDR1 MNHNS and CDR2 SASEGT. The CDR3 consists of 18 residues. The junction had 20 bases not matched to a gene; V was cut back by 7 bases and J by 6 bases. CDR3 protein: CASNPRDRGVGRGQPQHF. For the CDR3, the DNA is TGTGCCAGCAATCCGCGAGACAGGGGCGTGGGACGGGGTCAGCCCCAGCATTTT.

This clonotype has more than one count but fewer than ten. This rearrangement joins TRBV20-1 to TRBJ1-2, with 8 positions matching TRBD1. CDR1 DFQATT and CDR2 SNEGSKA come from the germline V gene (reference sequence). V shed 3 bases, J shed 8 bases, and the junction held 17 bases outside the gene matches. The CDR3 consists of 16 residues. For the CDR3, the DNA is TGCAGTGCTAGTGAATCCATAACAGACAGGGGAAACGGCTACACCTTC. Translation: CSASESITDRGNGYTF.

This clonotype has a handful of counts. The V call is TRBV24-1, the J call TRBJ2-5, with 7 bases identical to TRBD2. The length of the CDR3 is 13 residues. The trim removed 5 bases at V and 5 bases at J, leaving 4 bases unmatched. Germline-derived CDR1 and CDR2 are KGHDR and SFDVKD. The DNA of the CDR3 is TGTGCCACCAGTGCCGGGACTATCGAGACCCAGTACTTC. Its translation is CATSAGTIETQYF.

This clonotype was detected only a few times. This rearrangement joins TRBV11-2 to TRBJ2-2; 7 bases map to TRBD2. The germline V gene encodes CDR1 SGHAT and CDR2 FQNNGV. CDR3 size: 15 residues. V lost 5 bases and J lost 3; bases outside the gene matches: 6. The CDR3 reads CASSLGRVDTGELFF. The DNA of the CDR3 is TGTGCCAGCAGCCTAGGGAGGGTGGACACCGGGGAGCTGTTTTTT.

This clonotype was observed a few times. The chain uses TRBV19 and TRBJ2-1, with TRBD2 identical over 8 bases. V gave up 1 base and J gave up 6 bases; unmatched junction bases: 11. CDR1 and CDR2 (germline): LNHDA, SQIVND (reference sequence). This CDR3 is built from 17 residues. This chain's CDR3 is CASSIVAGGGTANEQFF. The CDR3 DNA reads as TGTGCCAGTAGTATAGTTGCCGGGGGGGGAACCGCCAATGAGCAGTTCTTC.

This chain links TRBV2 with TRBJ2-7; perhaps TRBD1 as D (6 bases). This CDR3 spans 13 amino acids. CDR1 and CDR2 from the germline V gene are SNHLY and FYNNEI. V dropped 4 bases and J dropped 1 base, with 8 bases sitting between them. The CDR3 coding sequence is TGTGCCAGCAGTGGACAGGTATCCTACGAGCAGTACTTC. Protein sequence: CASSGQVSYEQYF.

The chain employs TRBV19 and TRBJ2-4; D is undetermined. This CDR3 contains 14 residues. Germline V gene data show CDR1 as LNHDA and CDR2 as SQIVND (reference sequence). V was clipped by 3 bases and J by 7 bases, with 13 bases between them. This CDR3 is CASSMETPRNIQYF. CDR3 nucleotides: TGTGCCAGTAGTATGGAAACCCCTAGGAACATTCAGTACTTC.

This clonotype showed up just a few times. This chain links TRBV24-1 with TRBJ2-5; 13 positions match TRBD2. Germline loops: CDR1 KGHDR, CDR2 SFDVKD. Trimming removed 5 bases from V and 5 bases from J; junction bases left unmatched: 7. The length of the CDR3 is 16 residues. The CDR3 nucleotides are TGTGCCACCAGTGCTCGGACTAGCGGGGGTGGGGAGACCCAGTACTTC. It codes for CATSARTSGGGETQYF.

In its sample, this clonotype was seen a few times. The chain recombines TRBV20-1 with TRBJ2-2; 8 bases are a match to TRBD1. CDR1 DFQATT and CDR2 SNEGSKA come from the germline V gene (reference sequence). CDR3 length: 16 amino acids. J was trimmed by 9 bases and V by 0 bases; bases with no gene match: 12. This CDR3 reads CSARDTGGLTVRELFF. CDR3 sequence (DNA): TGCAGTGCTAGAGATACAGGGGGTTTAACGGTACGGGAGCTGTTTTTT.

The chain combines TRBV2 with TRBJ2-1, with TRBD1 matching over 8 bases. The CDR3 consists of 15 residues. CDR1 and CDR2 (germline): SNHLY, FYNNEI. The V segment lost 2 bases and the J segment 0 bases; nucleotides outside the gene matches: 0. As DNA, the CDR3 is TGTGCCAGCAGTGAACAGGGGGCCTCCTACAATGAGCAGTTCTTC. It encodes CASSEQGASYNEQFF.

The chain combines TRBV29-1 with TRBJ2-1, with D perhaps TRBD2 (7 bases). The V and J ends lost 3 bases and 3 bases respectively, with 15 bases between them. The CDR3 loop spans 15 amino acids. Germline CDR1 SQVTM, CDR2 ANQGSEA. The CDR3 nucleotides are TGCAGCGTTGAGCGCGGAGGGGGGGTCTACAATGAGCAGTTCTTC. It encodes CSVERGGGVYNEQFF.

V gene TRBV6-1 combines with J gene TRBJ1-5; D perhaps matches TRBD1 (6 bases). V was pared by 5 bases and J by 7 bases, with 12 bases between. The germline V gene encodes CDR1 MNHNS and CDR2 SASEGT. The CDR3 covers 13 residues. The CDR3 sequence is CASSTGSRQPQHF. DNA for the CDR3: TGTGCCAGCAGTACAGGGTCGCGGCAGCCCCAGCATTTT.